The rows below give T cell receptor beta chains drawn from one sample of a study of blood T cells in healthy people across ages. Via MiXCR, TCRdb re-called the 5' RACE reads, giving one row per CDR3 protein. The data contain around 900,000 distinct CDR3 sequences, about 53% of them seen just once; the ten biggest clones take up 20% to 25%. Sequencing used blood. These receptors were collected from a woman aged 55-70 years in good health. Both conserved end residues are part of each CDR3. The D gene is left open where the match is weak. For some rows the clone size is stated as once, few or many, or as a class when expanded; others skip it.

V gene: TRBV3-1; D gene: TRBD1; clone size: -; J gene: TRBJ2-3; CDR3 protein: CASSQTGSDTQYF; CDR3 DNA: TGTGCCAGCAGCCAGACAGGGTCGGATACGCAGTATTTT
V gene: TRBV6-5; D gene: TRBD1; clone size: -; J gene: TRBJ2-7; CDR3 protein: CASSQPGQGRYEQYF; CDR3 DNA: TGTGCCAGCAGTCAACCGGGACAGGGCCGCTACGAGCAGTACTTC
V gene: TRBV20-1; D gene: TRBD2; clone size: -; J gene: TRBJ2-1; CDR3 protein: CSARGSGSSVDEQFF; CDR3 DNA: TGCAGTGCTAGGGGTAGCGGGAGCTCCGTCGATGAGCAGTTCTTC
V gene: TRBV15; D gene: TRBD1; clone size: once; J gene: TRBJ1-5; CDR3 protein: CATSTGDRVSNQPQHF; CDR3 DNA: TGTGCCACCAGCACGGGCGACAGGGTTAGCAATCAGCCCCAGCATTTT
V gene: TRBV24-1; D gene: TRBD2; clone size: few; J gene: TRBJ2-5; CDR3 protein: CATSDRTSTETQYF; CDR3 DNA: TGTGCCACCAGTGACCGGACTAGCACGGAGACCCAGTACTTC
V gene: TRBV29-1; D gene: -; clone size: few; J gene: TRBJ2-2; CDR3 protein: CSVVWPPVGTGELFF; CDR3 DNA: TGCAGCGTTGTCTGGCCTCCGGTCGGGACCGGGGAGCTGTTTTTT
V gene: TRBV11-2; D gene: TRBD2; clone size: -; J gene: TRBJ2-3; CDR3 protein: CASSLRGRASTDTQYF; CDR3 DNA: TGTGCCAGCAGCTTACGCGGGAGGGCATCCACAGATACGCAGTATTTT
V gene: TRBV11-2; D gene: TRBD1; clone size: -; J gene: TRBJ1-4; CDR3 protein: CASSPTTGTASKLFF; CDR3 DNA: TGTGCCAGCAGCCCCACAACCGGGACAGCGTCGAAACTGTTTTTT
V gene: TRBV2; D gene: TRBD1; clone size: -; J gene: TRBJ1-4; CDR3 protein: CASSRQGAVDEKLFF; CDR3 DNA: TGTGCCAGCTCACGACAGGGGGCGGTCGATGAAAAACTGTTTTTT
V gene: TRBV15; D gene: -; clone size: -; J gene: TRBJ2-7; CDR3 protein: CATSRGGFSYEQYF; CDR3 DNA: TGTGCCACCAGCAGAGGCGGGTTCTCCTACGAGCAGTACTTC
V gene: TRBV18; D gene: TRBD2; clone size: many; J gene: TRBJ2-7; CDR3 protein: CASSPISTSGSGYEQYF; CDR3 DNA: TGTGCCAGCTCACCGATCTCTACTAGCGGGAGTGGCTACGAGCAGTACTTC
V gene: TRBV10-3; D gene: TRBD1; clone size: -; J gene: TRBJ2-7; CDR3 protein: CAISESHPGQGAYEQYF; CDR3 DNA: TGTGCCATCAGTGAGTCCCACCCGGGACAGGGGGCCTACGAGCAGTACTTC
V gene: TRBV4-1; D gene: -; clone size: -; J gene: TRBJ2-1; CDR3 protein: CASSQDRGSPQTMGQFF; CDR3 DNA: TGCGCCAGCAGCCAAGATCGCGGGTCACCCCAGACAATGGGGCAGTTCTTC
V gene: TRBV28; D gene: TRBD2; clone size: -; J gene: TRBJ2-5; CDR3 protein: CASQLAGGGETQYF; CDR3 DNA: TGTGCCAGCCAGTTAGCGGGAGGCGGTGAGACCCAGTACTTC
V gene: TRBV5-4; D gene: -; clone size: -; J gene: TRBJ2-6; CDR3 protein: CASSQGERRGANVLTF; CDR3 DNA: TGTGCCAGCAGCCAGGGAGAACGGCGTGGGGCCAACGTCCTGACTTTC
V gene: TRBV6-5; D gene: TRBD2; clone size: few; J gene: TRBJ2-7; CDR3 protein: CASSGSGGSYEQYF; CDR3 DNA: TGTGCCAGCAGTGGTAGCGGGGGGTCCTACGAGCAGTACTTC
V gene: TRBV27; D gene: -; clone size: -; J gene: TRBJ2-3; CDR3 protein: CASRLWGSRTDTQYF; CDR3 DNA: TGTGCCAGCAGACTTTGGGGCAGCCGCACAGATACGCAGTATTTT
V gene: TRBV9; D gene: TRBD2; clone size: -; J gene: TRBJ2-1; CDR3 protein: CASSVREGRYNEQFF; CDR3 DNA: TGTGCCAGCAGCGTTCGGGAGGGCCGGTACAATGAGCAGTTCTTC
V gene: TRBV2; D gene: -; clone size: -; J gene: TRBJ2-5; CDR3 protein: CASKAKYQETQYF; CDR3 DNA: TGTGCCAGCAAGGCCAAGTACCAAGAGACCCAGTACTTC
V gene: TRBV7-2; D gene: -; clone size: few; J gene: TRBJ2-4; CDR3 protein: CASSQRVGIQYF; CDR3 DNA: TGTGCCAGCAGCCAGAGGGTTGGCATTCAGTACTTC
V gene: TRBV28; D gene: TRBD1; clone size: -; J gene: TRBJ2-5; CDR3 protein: CASSFRGSWETQYF; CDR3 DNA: TGTGCCAGCAGTTTCAGGGGGAGCTGGGAGACCCAGTACTTC
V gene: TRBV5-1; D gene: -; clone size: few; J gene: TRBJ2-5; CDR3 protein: CASSGESKTQYF; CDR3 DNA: TGCGCCAGTTCAGGGGAGTCAAAGACCCAGTACTTC
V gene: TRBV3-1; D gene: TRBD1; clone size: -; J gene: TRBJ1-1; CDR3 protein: CASSRGQGGEAFF; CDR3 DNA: TGTGCCAGCAGCCGGGGACAGGGCGGCGAAGCTTTCTTT
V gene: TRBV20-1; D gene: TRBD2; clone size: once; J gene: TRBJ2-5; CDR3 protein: CSARSPAGGTYNEQYF; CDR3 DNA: TGCAGTGCTCGTTCTCCAGCGGGAGGGACTTACAATGAGCAGTACTTC
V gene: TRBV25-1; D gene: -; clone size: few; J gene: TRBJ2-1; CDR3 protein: CASSDDSRSYNEQFF; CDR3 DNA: TGTGCCAGCAGTGATGATTCTCGCTCCTACAATGAGCAGTTCTTC
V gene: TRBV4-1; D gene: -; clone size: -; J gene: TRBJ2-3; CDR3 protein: CASSPWGLWTDTQYF; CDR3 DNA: TGCGCCAGCAGCCCTTGGGGGCTTTGGACAGATACGCAGTATTTT
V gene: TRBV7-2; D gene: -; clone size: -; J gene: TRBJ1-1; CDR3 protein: CASSLFPSGENTEAFF; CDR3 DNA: TGTGCCAGCAGCTTATTCCCCAGCGGGGAAAACACTGAAGCTTTCTTT
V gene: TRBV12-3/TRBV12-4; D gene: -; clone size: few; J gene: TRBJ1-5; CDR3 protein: CASTLGGVGQPQHF; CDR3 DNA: TGTGCCAGCACTCTTGGAGGGGTTGGGCAGCCCCAGCATTTT
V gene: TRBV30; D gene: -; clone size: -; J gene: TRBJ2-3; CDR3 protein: CACPGSRLGPGWAERTDTQYF; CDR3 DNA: TGTGCCTGCCCAGGTTCCCGATTAGGCCCTGGTTGGGCGGAGCGCACAGATACGCAGTATTTT
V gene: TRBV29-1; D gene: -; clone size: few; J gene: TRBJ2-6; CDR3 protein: CSVEEGLGANVLTF; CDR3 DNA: TGCAGCGTTGAAGAGGGGTTAGGGGCCAACGTCCTGACTTTC
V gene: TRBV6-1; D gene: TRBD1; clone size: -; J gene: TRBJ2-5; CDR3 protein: CASSEAGTGGSQETQYF; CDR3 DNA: TGTGCCAGCAGTGAGGCGGGGACAGGGGGCTCCCAAGAGACCCAGTACTTC
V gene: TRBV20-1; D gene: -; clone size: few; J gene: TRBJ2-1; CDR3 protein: CSARDITGINEQFF; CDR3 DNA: TGCAGTGCTAGAGATATAACGGGGATTAATGAGCAGTTCTTC
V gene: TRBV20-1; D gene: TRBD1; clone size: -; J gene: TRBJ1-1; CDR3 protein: CSARTTGTNTEAFF; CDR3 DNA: TGCAGTGCTCGAACGACAGGGACGAACACTGAAGCTTTCTTT
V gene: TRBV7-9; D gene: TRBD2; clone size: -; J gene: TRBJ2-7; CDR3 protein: CASSPGRGYPYEQYF; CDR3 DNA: TGTGCCAGCAGTCCCGGGAGGGGGTACCCCTACGAGCAGTACTTC
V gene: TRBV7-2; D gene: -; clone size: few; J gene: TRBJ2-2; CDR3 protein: CASSLGFNTGELFF; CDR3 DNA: TGTGCCAGCAGCTTAGGTTTTAACACCGGGGAGCTGTTTTTT
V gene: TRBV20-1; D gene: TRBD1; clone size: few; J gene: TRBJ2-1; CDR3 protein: CSADREGNEQFF; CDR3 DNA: TGCAGTGCTGACAGGGAAGGGAATGAGCAGTTCTTC
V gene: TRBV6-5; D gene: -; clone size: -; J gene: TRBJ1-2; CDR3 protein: CASSSKGSANYGYTF; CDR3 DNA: TGTGCCAGCAGTTCTAAGGGTTCGGCTAACTATGGCTACACCTTC
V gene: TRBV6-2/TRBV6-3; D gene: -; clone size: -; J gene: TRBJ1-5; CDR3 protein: CASSYFSNQPQHF; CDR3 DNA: TGTGCCAGCAGCTATTTTAGCAATCAGCCCCAGCATTTT
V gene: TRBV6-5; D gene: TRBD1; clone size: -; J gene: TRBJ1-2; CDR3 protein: CASSNDRDYGYTF; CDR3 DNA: TGTGCCAGCAGCAATGACAGGGACTATGGCTACACCTTC
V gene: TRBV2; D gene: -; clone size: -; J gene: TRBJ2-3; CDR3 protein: CASSDGGGIDTQYF; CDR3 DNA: TGTGCCAGCAGTGATGGTGGGGGTATTGATACGCAGTATTTT
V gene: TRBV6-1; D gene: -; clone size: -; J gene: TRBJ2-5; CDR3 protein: CASSAGDWGETQYF; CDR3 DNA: TGTGCCAGCAGCGCAGGGGATTGGGGAGAGACCCAGTACTTC
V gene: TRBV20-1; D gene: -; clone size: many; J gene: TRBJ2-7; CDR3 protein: CSARDLGDSYEQYF; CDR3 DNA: TGCAGTGCTAGAGACCTCGGGGACTCCTACGAGCAGTACTTC
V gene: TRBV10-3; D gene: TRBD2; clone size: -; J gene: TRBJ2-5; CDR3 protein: CAISDLAGKETQYF; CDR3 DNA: TGTGCCATCAGTGATCTAGCGGGTAAAGAGACCCAGTACTTC
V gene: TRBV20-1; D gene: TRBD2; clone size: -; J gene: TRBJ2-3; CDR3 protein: CSATGLAGGGDADTQYF; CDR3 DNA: TGCAGTGCTACGGGACTAGCGGGAGGGGGGGATGCAGATACGCAGTATTTT
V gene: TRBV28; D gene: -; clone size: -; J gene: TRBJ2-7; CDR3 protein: CASYQRQGQYEQYF; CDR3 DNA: TGTGCCAGCTACCAAAGGCAGGGTCAATACGAGCAGTACTTC
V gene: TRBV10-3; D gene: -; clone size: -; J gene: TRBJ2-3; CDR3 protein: CAVSATGLGEGTDTQYF; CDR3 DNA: TGTGCCGTCTCCGCTACCGGCCTTGGGGAGGGCACAGATACGCAGTATTTT
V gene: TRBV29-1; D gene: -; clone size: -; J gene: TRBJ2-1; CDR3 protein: CSVVRRRGNEQFF; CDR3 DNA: TGCAGCGTGGTGCGTCGGAGGGGTAATGAGCAGTTCTTC
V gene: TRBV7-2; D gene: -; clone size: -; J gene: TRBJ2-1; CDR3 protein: CASSRASSETYNEQFF; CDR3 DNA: TGTGCCAGCAGCCGGGCCTCTAGCGAGACCTACAATGAGCAGTTCTTC
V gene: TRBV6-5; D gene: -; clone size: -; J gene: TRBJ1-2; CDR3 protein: CASKIRGASIYGYTF; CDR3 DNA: TGTGCCAGCAAGATAAGGGGGGCCTCAATCTATGGCTACACCTTC
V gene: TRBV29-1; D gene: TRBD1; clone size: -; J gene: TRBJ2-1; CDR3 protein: CSVSQGACNEQFF; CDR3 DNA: TGCAGCGTATCACAGGGGGCCTGCAATGAGCAGTTCTTC
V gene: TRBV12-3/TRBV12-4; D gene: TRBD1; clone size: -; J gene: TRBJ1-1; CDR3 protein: CASSFNRDRGAFF; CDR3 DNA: TGTGCCAGCAGTTTCAACCGGGACAGGGGAGCTTTCTTT
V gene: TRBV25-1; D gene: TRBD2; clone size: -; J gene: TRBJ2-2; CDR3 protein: CASSRLAAGELFF; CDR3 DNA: TGTGCCAGCAGCAGACTAGCTGCCGGGGAGCTGTTTTTT